This T cell receptor (beta chain) came from a study of identical twins. On this clonotype: Its antigen is unidentified.

Via MiXCR, TCRdb re-called the 5' RACE reads, giving one row per CDR3 protein. The sample includes roughly 750,000 distinct CDR3 sequences, around 20% of them seen just once. Study-level points and caveats: Shared out-of-frame alpha sequences (those common to twins) showed excess low generation probability.

The germline V and J ends were trimmed by 5 bases and 5 bases, with 14 bases remaining between them. CDR3 length equals 13 residues. Germline loops: CDR1 SGHDT, CDR2 YYEEEE. The same sample was also studied in work on T cells expressing NK-cell markers.

The sample consisted of PBMCs. The clonotype was recovered from a woman in her late teens or twenties in good health. The chain employs TRBV5-6 and TRBJ2-7; unclear D gene. The CDR3: CASSPLGIHEQYF. CDR3 DNA: TGTGCCAGCAGTCCTCTGGGAATCCACGAGCAGTACTTC.